This T cell receptor (beta chain) was recovered during a study of blood T cell repertoires in COVID-19. The overall study: The study drew acute and convalescent COVID-19 samples from the United States, Italy and Spain.

Seattle's cohort entered during active infection and was followed longitudinally. Per the original data handling: Amplified reference gene primers provided the basis for estimating nucleated cell counts. Only in-frame clones appear in the TCRdb table, and some are missing; sequencing was by immunoSEQ multiplex PCR. For V, J and clone size, that table is used; D and trimming come from the DNA. The repertoire holds roughly 100,000 clones, with roughly 87% as singletons. Sequenced material: peripheral blood. This TCR came from a woman aged 45-60 years with COVID-19, enrolled during active disease.

CDR3 sequence reads: CSVEEAGQAMGEAFF. CDR3 in DNA: TGCAGCGTTGAAGAAGCGGGACAGGCGATGGGTGAAGCTTTCTTT. The chain recombines TRBV29-1 with TRBJ1-1; the match to TRBD1 covers 8 bases. V lost 0 bases, J lost 7 bases, and 10 bases stayed unmatched. This CDR3 comprises 15 residues. Germline V gene sequence: CDR1 SQVTM, CDR2 ANQGSEA.